This T cell receptor beta chain appears in the sequencing data of a study of shared clonotypes between healthy human individuals. Donors included only healthy HIV-negative adults lacking recent acute infections or vaccinations. Every immunoSEQ plate was one replicate of a subset's evenly spread DNA. Original data processing: Junction-only immunoSEQ data arrived without quality scores, meaning filtering differed. Assay: immunoSEQ multiplex PCR; the TCRdb copy retains only in-frame clones and omits some. The V and J calls and clone size come from that table; D and trimming were worked out from the DNA. The sample records 490,000 or so clones, around 80% being singletons. Comment on this clone: Its antigen is not known.

Study-level findings and limits: Researchers sampled blood only, noting tissue repertoires likely differ.

Trimming at V came to 2 bases and at J to 1 base, leaving 16 bases not matched to a gene. CDR1 and CDR2 (germline): MGHRA, YSYEKL. The CDR3 length is 19 residues. The chain carries TRBV4-1 and TRBJ1-1; TRBD1 matches at 7 bases. This TCR derives from a woman aged 40 to 50 in good health. Some clones in this sample may be carry-over from other donors' samples. Source material: PBMCs. The CDR3, as DNA: TGCGCCAGCAGCCAATCTCACCTGCAGGGGGAATTCAGGAACACTGAAGCTTTCTTT. Residues: CASSQSHLQGEFRNTEAFF.